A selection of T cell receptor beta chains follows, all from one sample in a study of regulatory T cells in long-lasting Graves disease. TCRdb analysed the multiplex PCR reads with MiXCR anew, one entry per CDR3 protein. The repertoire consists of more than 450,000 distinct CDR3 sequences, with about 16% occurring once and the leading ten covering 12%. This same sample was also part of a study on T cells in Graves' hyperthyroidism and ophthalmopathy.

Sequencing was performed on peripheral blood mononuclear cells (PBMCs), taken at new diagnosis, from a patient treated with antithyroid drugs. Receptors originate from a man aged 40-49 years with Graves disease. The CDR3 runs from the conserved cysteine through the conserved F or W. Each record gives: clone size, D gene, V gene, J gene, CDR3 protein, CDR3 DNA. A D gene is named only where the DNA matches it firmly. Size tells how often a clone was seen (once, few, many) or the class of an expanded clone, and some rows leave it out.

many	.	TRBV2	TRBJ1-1	CASSTQNTEAFF	TGTGCCAGTTCGACCCAGAACACTGAAGCTTTCTTT
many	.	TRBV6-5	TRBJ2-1	CASSYSNVGPYNEQFF	TGTGCCAGCAGTTACTCGAACGTTGGACCCTACAATGAGCAGTTCTTC
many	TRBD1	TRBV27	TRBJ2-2	CASRWTGDTGELFF	TGTGCCAGCAGATGGACAGGGGACACCGGGGAGCTGTTTTTT
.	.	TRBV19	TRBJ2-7	CASSIRNTLTYEQYF	TGTGCCAGTAGTATACGCAATACCTTAACCTACGAGCAGTACTTC
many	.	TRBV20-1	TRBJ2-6	CSASLPGRGANVLTF	TGCAGTGCTAGCTTACCCGGCCGGGGGGCCAACGTCCTGACTTTC
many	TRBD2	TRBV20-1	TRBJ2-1	CSAWTREGLAGGNEQFF	TGCAGTGCTTGGACCCGGGAGGGACTAGCGGGAGGAAATGAGCAGTTCTTC
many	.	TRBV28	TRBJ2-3	CASSLFPGYTDTQYF	TGTGCCAGCAGTTTATTCCCAGGCTACACAGATACGCAGTATTTT
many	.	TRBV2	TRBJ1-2	CASATYGYTF	TGTGCCAGTGCGACCTATGGCTACACCTTC
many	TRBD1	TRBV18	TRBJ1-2	CASSQQGQGAAGYTF	TGTGCCAGCTCTCAACAGGGACAGGGGGCTGCTGGCTACACCTTC
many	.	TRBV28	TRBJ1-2	CASRPLVWDYGYTF	TGTGCCAGCAGACCCCTGGTTTGGGACTATGGCTACACCTTC
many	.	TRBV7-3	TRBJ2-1	CASAQGDEQFF	TGTGCCAGCGCCCAAGGGGATGAGCAGTTCTTC
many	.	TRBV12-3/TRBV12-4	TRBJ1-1	CASSSRQRLEAFF	TGTGCCAGCAGTTCGCGACAAAGACTTGAAGCTTTCTTT
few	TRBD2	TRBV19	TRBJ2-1	CASSILRLRGLAGGNNEQFF	TGTGCCAGTAGTATCTTGAGGTTACGGGGACTAGCGGGAGGGAACAATGAGCAGTTCTTC
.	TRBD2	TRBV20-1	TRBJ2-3	CSATRLAGTDTQYF	TGCAGTGCTACCAGACTAGCGGGGACAGATACGCAGTATTTT
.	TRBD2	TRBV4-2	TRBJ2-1	CASSQGLANEQFF	TGTGCCAGCAGCCAAGGACTAGCCAATGAGCAGTTCTTC
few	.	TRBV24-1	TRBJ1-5	CATSATENQPQHF	TGTGCCACCAGTGCCACTGAGAATCAGCCCCAGCATTTT
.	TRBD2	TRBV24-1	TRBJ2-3	CATKGLAGAEDTQYF	TGTGCCACCAAGGGACTAGCGGGAGCCGAAGATACGCAGTATTTT
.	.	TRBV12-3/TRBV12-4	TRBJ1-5	CASSWEDAQPQHF	TGTGCCAGCAGTTGGGAGGACGCGCAGCCCCAGCATTTT
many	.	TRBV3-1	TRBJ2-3	CASSPVGIGTDTQYF	TGTGCCAGCAGCCCGGTTGGAATCGGGACAGATACGCAGTATTTT
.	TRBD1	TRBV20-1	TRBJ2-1	CSALPTGKWYNEQFF	TGCAGTGCTCTCCCGACAGGGAAATGGTACAATGAGCAGTTCTTC
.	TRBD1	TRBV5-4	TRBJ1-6	CASSADREPLHF	TGTGCCAGCAGCGCGGACAGGGAGCCCCTCCACTTT
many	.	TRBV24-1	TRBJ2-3	CATSDSGPGSGTDTQYF	TGTGCCACCAGTGATTCCGGACCGGGGAGTGGCACAGATACGCAGTATTTT
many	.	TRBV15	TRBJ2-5	CATSRQRKETQYF	TGTGCCACCAGCAGACAGAGAAAAGAGACCCAGTACTTC
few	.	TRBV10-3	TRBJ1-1	CAISEQGTEAFF	TGTGCCATCAGTGAGCAGGGTACTGAAGCTTTCTTT
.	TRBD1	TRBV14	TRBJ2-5	CASSQLTGVGETQYF	TGTGCCAGCAGCCAACTGACAGGGGTTGGAGAGACCCAGTACTTC
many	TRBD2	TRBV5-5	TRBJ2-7	CASSLVPGGYYEQYF	TGTGCCAGCAGCTTGGTCCCGGGAGGATACTACGAGCAGTACTTC
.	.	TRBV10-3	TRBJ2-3	CATKEGPSSDTQYF	TGTGCCACCAAGGAGGGCCCGTCGTCAGATACGCAGTATTTT
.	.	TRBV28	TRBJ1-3	CASSLRGGRNTIYF	TGTGCCAGCAGTCTCCGTGGGGGACGTAACACCATATATTTT
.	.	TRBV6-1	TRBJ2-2	CASLRGLVHTGELFF	TGTGCCAGCCTAAGGGGTCTTGTGCACACCGGGGAGCTGTTTTTT
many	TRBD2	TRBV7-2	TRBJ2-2	CASSLEWTGGNTGELFF	TGTGCCAGCAGCTTAGAGTGGACGGGAGGAAACACCGGGGAGCTGTTTTTT
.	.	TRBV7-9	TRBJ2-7	CASSMTRAGASYEQYF	TGTGCCAGCTCGATGACCCGGGCAGGTGCCTCCTACGAGCAGTACTTC
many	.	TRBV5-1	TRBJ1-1	CASSREPLSTEAFF	TGCGCCAGCAGCCGGGAACCCTTGAGCACTGAAGCTTTCTTT
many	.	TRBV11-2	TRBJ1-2	CASSLGWTTSYGYTF	TGTGCCAGCAGCTTAGGGTGGACGACGAGCTATGGCTACACCTTC
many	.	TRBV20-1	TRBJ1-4	CSARGQVFEKLFF	TGCAGTGCTAGGGGTCAGGTTTTTGAAAAACTGTTTTTT
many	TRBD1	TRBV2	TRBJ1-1	CASSDRGQGETEAFF	TGTGCCAGCAGTGACCGTGGACAGGGGGAGACTGAAGCTTTCTTT
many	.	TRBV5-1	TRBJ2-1	CASSLGRETYNEQFF	TGCGCCAGCAGCTTGGGTCGGGAGACGTACAATGAGCAGTTCTTC
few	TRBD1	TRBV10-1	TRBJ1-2	CASSEGQGRGYTF	TGCGCCAGCAGTGAGGGACAGGGTCGCGGCTACACCTTC
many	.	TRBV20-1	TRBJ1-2	CSVLRETAAYGYTF	TGCAGTGTACTAAGGGAGACGGCCGCCTATGGCTACACCTTC
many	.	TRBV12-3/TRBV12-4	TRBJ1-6	CASSGSGNSPLHF	TGTGCCAGCAGTGGGTCAGGGAATTCACCCCTCCACTTT
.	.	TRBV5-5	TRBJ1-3	CASSSEPRNSGNTIYF	TGTGCCAGCAGCTCGGAACCAAGAAACTCTGGAAACACCATATATTTT
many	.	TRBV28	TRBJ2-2	CASSFIPTGELFF	TGTGCCAGCAGTTTTATTCCCACCGGGGAGCTGTTTTTT
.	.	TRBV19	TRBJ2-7	CASSIGQRSYEQYF	TGTGCCAGTAGTATTGGACAGCGCTCCTACGAGCAGTACTTC
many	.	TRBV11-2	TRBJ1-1	CASSLGMWGDTEAFF	TGTGCCAGCAGCTTAGGAATGTGGGGCGACACTGAAGCTTTCTTT
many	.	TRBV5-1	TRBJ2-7	CASSLDRFPIDEQYF	TGCGCCAGCAGCTTGGACAGGTTCCCCATCGACGAGCAGTACTTC
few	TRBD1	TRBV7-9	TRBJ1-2	CASSLGTGGAKNYGYTF	TGTGCCAGCAGCTTAGGGACAGGGGGCGCCAAAAACTATGGCTACACCTTC
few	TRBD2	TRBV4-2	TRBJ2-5	CASSQGLAGGGRETQYF	TGTGCCAGCAGCCAAGGTCTGGCGGGAGGAGGGCGGGAGACCCAGTACTTC
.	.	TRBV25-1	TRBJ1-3	CASSEYAGNTIYF	TGTGCCAGCAGTGAATACGCCGGAAACACCATATATTTT
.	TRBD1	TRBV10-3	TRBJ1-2	CAISELGQGDGYTF	TGTGCCATCAGTGAGTTAGGACAGGGGGATGGCTACACCTTC
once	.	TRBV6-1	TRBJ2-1	CASGTGGPRESF	TGTGCCAGCGGGACTGGAGGACCCCGCGAGTCCTTC
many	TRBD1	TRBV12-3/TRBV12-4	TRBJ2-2	CASSPTTGGFFGTGELFF	TGTGCCAGCAGTCCTACGACAGGGGGATTTTTCGGGACCGGGGAGCTGTTTTTT
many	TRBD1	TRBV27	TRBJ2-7	CASSLFPGQGPYEQYF	TGTGCCAGCAGTTTGTTCCCGGGACAGGGTCCCTACGAGCAGTACTTC